The TCR beta chain under discussion was sequenced for a study of response to subunit inactivated influenza vaccine. V was pared by 6 bases and J by 0 bases, with 9 bases between. CDR3 size: 14 residues. TCRdb passed the RT-PCR reads through MiXCR, listing each CDR3 protein once. The sample includes around 160,000 distinct CDR3 sequences, around 9.9% of them seen just once. This clonotype came up many times. The gene calls are TRBV12-3 or TRBV12-4 and TRBJ1-5; D is ambiguous. This TCR was sampled from a man aged 45-65 years who received an inactivated influenza vaccine. Sample: non-naive T cells sorted from PBMCs, taken 45 days after vaccination. The CDR3 bases are TGTGCCAGCAGCTTGGATAATAGCAATCAGCCCCAGCATTTT. Translation: CASSLDNSNQPQHF.